Given below is one TCR beta chain in context. Its antigen remains unknown. This sample is drawn from a study of shared clonotypes between healthy human individuals. Study results and caveats: Generation probability values for non-shared clonotypes were lower than those for clonotypes shared by all four donors. Naive CD4 clonotypes were shared across several donors at around 5.4%.

Cells designated naive CD8 were CD45RO-negative and were positively selected for CCR7, with terminally differentiated effector memory CD45RA+ cells excluded. The data were produced by immunoSEQ multiplex PCR, yet TCRdb's version contains in-frame clones alone and is incomplete. The table records some 2,000,000 clones, roughly 95% of them present only once. The CDR3 has 17 residues. Germline CDR1 SGHRS, CDR2 YFSETQ. Trimming removed 2 bases from V and 1 base from J; junction bases left unmatched: 9. Sequenced sample: naive CD8+ T cells sorted from blood. The sequence was collected from a man between 18 and 35 years old in good health. The rearrangement links TRBV5-1 to TRBJ1-1; 9 bases are shared with TRBD1. In nucleotides, the CDR3 is TGCGCCAGCAGCTTATGGGACAGGGTCCAGACGAACACTGAAGCTTTCTTT. It encodes CASSLWDRVQTNTEAFF.